This is a list of T cell receptor beta chains from one sample in a study of blood T cell repertoires in COVID-19. TCRdb's table, derived via immunoSEQ multiplex PCR, lists solely in-frame clones and lacks some. Of 110,000 or so clones in the sample, over 70% were seen once. The sample taken for sequencing was peripheral blood. All receptors derive from a man aged 45-65 years with acute or convalescent COVID-19. Each CDR3 is given with its conserved first and last residue. D genes are given only for firm matches.

J	V	D	DNA	CDR3
TRBJ1-6	TRBV6-5	-	TGTGCCAGCAGGCTATCATATAATTCACCCCTCCACTTT	CASRLSYNSPLHF
TRBJ2-6	TRBV5-4	TRBD1	TGTGCCAGCAGCGCGGACAGGGGGCATTCTGGGGCCAACGTCCTGACTTTC	CASSADRGHSGANVLTF
TRBJ2-7	TRBV9	TRBD2	TGTGCCAGCAGCTCCGGGACTAGCGGTTACGAGCAGTACTTC	CASSSGTSGYEQYF
TRBJ1-2	TRBV12-3/TRBV12-4	-	TGTGCCAGCAGTTTAAGGACAGCCTATGGCTACACCTTC	CASSLRTAYGYTF
TRBJ1-3	TRBV6-5	TRBD1	TGTGCCAGCAGTTACAGCAGGGGGTCTGGAAACACCATATATTTT	CASSYSRGSGNTIYF
TRBJ1-1	TRBV7-8	-	TGTGCCAGCAGCTTAGATGCCACAGCTGAAGCTTTCTTT	CASSLDATAEAFF
TRBJ2-5	TRBV24-1	TRBD2	TGTGCCACCAGTGATTCTGGACTAGGCCAAGAGACCCAGTACTTC	CATSDSGLGQETQYF
TRBJ1-1	TRBV6-4	-	TGTGCCAGCAGTGAATACAAGAACACTGAAGCTTTCTTT	CASSEYKNTEAFF
TRBJ2-1	TRBV3-1/TRBV3-2	TRBD2	TGTGCCAGCAGCGGGCTAGCGGGGGCCGACAATGAGCAGTTCTTC	CASSGLAGADNEQFF
TRBJ1-5	TRBV3-1/TRBV3-2	-	TGTGCCAGCAGCCGACAAATCAATCAGCCCCAGCATTTT	CASSRQINQPQHF